This TCR beta chain was identified during a study of T cells in Graves' hyperthyroidism and ophthalmopathy. In the ophthalmopathy cohort, Clinical Activity Score was at least 3, NOSPECS grade at least 4, and duration under 3 months. The V gene end was trimmed by 1 base and the J gene end by 4 bases; junction bases not matched to a gene: 2. Germline values: CDR1 SGHAT, CDR2 FQDESV (reference sequence). CDR3 length: 15 amino acids. General study findings and limits: Most thyroid clonotypes with frequency above 0.001 were detected in blood. Using 13 V-J features, a model discriminated ophthalmopathy from stable hyperthyroidism.

The CDR3 regions of TCR beta were amplified from RNA transcripts. Researchers ran a first-round RT-PCR on the TCR CDR3 using the HTBI primer set. TCRdb processed the multiplex PCR reads anew with MiXCR; each CDR3 protein has one entry. The table lists more than 300,000 distinct CDR3 sequences, 18% of them singletons. This clonotype was observed many times. The antigen remains undetermined. This TCR derives from a man between 18 and 35 years old with Graves' ophthalmopathy. V and J are TRBV11-1 and TRBJ2-2; 8 bases fit TRBD1. Sequenced material: blood. The CDR3 DNA follows: TGTGCCAGCAGCTTAGTTCAGGGGGCCACCGGGGAGCTGTTTTTT. Its translation: CASSLVQGATGELFF. Full variable domain (remainder filled in from reference TRBV11-1 and TRBJ2-2): EAEVAQSPRYKITEKSQAVAFWCDPISGHATLYWYRQILGQGPELLVQFQDESVVDDSQLPKDRFSAERLKGVDSTLKIQPAELGDSAMYLCASSLVQGATGELFFGEGSRLTVL.